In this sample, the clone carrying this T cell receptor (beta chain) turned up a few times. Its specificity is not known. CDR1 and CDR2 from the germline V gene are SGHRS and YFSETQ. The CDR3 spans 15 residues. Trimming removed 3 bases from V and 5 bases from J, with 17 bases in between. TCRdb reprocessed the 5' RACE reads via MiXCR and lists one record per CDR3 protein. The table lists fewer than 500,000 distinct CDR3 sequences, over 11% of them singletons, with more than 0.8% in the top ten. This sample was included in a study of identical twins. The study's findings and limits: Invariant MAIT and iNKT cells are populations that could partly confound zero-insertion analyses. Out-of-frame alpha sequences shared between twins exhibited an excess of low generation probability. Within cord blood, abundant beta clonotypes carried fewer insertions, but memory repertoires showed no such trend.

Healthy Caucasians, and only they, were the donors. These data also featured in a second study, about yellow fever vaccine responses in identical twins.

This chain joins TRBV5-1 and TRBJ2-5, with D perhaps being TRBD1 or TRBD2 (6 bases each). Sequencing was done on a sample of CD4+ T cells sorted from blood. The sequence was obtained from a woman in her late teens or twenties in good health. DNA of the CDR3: TGCGCCAGCAGCTCCCTCCCGGGGGCTCGGGAGACCCAGTACTTC. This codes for CASSSLPGARETQYF. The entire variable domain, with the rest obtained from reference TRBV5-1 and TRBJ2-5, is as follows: KAGVTQTPRYLIKTRGQQVTLSCSPISGHRSVSWYQQTPGQGLQFLFEYFSETQRNKGNFPGRFSGRQFSNSRSEMNVSTLELGDSALYLCASSSLPGARETQYFGPGTRLLVL.